Presented here are 24 T cell receptor beta chains from one specimen sequenced in a study of cytomegalovirus exposure and HLA in healthy donors. Primers: 60 Vbeta forward and 13 Jbeta reverse. The repertoire was sequenced with immunoSEQ multiplex PCR; TCRdb's copy has only in-frame clones and lacks some. This repertoire shows approximately 150,000 clones, around 80% found once; its top ten account for about 2%. The sequenced material came from PBMCs. These receptors were collected from a male donor in good health and CMV-seronegative.

The chain uses TRBV7-2 and TRBJ1-2; D is perhaps TRBD1 (5 bases). The CDR3 sequence is 15 residues long. CDR1 is SGHTA, CDR2 FQGNSA, per germline. Between the trimmed V and J ends, which lost 1 base and 4 bases, there was a span of 13 bases. Written as DNA, the CDR3 is TGTGCCAGCAGCTTAGGGGGGAGGAGGTCCTATGGCTACACCTTC. Its translation is CASSLGGRRSYGYTF.

The genes are TRBV4-1 and TRBJ1-1, with D perhaps matching TRBD1 (6 bases). The CDR3 is made up of 15 amino acids. Trimming stripped 2 bases from V and 0 bases from J, with 10 bases between. CDR1 is MGHRA and CDR2 is YSYEKL in the germline V gene. CDR3 loop: CASSQRGSMNTEAFF. CDR3 DNA: TGCGCCAGCAGCCAAAGGGGGTCCATGAACACTGAAGCTTTCTTT.

V gene TRBV9 combines with J gene TRBJ1-3; D is ambiguous. Trimming pared 0 bases from V and 4 bases from J, leaving 17 bases between. The CDR3 runs 17 residues. Germline V gene sequence: CDR1 SGDLS, CDR2 YYNGEE. The CDR3 here is CASSVEEGGFLGNTIYF. As DNA, the CDR3 is TGTGCCAGCAGCGTAGAGGAAGGCGGATTCCTCGGAAACACCATATATTTT.

The chain employs TRBV5-6 and TRBJ1-2, with 7 nucleotides matching TRBD1. The junction had 6 bases not matched to a gene; V was cut back by 4 bases and J by 0 bases. The germline gives CDR1 SGHDT, CDR2 YYEEEE. The length of the CDR3 is 15 residues. The CDR3 coding sequence is TGTGCCAGCAGCGAAATGGGACAGTCTAACTATGGCTACACCTTC. The encoded protein is CASSEMGQSNYGYTF.

The genes are TRBV4-3 and TRBJ2-3, with TRBD2 matching over 11 bases. Germline CDR1 reads LGHNA; CDR2 reads YSLEER. V lost 2 bases, J lost 1 base, and 8 bases stayed unmatched. This CDR3 spans 18 amino acids. CDR3 residues: CASSQRIAGGRGTDTQYF. The CDR3 nucleotides are TGCGCCAGCAGCCAAAGAATAGCGGGGGGGCGGGGCACAGATACGCAGTATTTT.

The sample holds a few counts of this clone. The CDR3: CASSVNTDTQYF. The DNA for the CDR3 is TGTGCCAGCAGCGTAAACACAGATACGCAGTATTTT. The chain has TRBV7-9 and TRBJ2-3; D is uncertain. V gave up 5 bases and J gave up 2 bases, with 5 bases separating them. Germline V gene sequence: CDR1 SEHNR, CDR2 FQNEAQ (reference sequence). The CDR3 extends over 12 amino acids.

This clone was recorded only once. The chain combines TRBV27 with TRBJ2-7, with 8 bases that match TRBD2. CDR3 length equals 14 residues. Per germline, CDR1 MNHEY and CDR2 SMNVEV (reference sequence). Trimming cost V 3 bases and J 7 bases; bases outside gene matches: 8. The CDR3 loop reads CASSFGGASGEQYF. The CDR3, as DNA: TGTGCCAGCAGTTTTGGGGGGGCTAGCGGGGAGCAGTACTTC.

This chain joins TRBV18 and TRBJ2-1; D not certain. V lost 3 bases and J 6 bases, leaving 6 bases between the germline ends. Germline CDR1 KGHSH, CDR2 LQKENI. There are 12 residues in the CDR3. CDR3 DNA: TGTGCCAGCTCACCTTCCCTCAATGAGCAGTTCTTC. Protein product: CASSPSLNEQFF.

The V call is TRBV27, the J call TRBJ2-7; TRBD1 agrees at 7 bases. Trimming removed 3 bases from V and 2 bases from J; junction bases left unmatched: 7. Germline CDR1 reads MNHEY; CDR2 reads SMNVEV (reference sequence). The CDR3 extends over 15 amino acids. The CDR3 region has the DNA TGTGCCAGCAGTTTTTCGACAGGGATAACCTACGAGCAGTACTTC. It encodes CASSFSTGITYEQYF.

V is TRBV6-1 and J is TRBJ1-2, with D unclear. The germline CDR1 and CDR2 sequences are MNHNS and SASEGT. Trimming removed 3 bases at V and 8 bases at J, with 19 bases between. The CDR3 totals 15 residues. In nucleotides, the CDR3 is TGTGCCAGCAGTGATAGTGTACTCAAACTGCGGGGCTACACCTTC. Translated, it gives CASSDSVLKLRGYTF.

The chain uses TRBV5-1 and TRBJ1-1; D perhaps matches TRBD1 (5 bases). The length of the CDR3 is 14 residues. V lost 2 bases to trimming and J lost 0 bases, with 8 bases between them. Germline V lookup: CDR1 SGHRS, CDR2 YFSETQ. The CDR3 DNA sequence: TGCGCCAGCAGCTTAAGGGGTCTGAACACTGAAGCTTTCTTT. Translation: CASSLRGLNTEAFF.

The chain employs TRBV30 and TRBJ1-1; no clear D. CDR1 and CDR2 (germline): GTSNPN, SVGIG (reference sequence). This CDR3 region has 14 residues. Trimming cost V 1 base and J 3 bases, with 12 bases left between them. CDR3 DNA sequence: TGTGCCTGGAGTGGGATAGGGAGGCACACTGAAGCTTTCTTT. Amino acid sequence: CAWSGIGRHTEAFF.

This chain joins TRBV11-2 and TRBJ2-3; 7 bases map to TRBD1. V lost 1 base and J lost 0; bases outside the gene matches: 4. From germline, CDR1 is SGHAT and CDR2 FQNNGV. The CDR3 runs 16 residues. CDR3 coding DNA: TGTGCCAGCAGCTTAGCATCGGACAGGAGCACAGATACGCAGTATTTT. This translates into CASSLASDRSTDTQYF.

The chain has TRBV28 and TRBJ1-3, with TRBD1 identical over 10 bases. V shed 8 bases and J 3 bases; nucleotides not matched to a gene: 7. Germline CDR1 is MDHEN and CDR2 is SYDVKM. This CDR3 is 15 amino acids long. The CDR3 DNA follows: TGTGCCAGCTGGGACAGGGGCTTATATGGAAACACCATATATTTT. It specifies CASWDRGLYGNTIYF.

V usage is TRBV21-1 and J usage is TRBJ2-1; the table calls TRBD2, which could not be checked here. TRBV21-1 is classified as a pseudogene. The CDR3 runs 19 residues. The CDR3 sequence is CASSNTLQTSGGPYNEQFF. The CDR3 DNA reads TGTGCCAGCAGTAACACCCTTCAAACCAGCGGGGGGCCCTACAATGAGCAGTTCTTC.

Points on this clone: Sequence at one end of the junction differs from germline and may be a read error. The chain links TRBV7-9 to TRBJ1-4, with a possible D match to TRBD1 (6 bases). This CDR3 comprises 16 residues. Germline CDR1 SEHNR, CDR2 FQNEAQ (reference sequence). CDR3 loop: CSSSRITGSWNEKLFF. In nucleotides, the CDR3 is TGTTCCAGCAGCCGTATTACAGGGTCGTGGAATGAAAAACTGTTTTTT.

The chain employs TRBV6-6 and TRBJ1-6; 8 bases line up with TRBD1. CDR1 is MNHNY and CDR2 is SVGAGI in the germline V gene (reference sequence). The CDR3 is made up of 14 amino acids. Trimming cost V 6 bases and J 9 bases; bases outside gene matches: 7. The CDR3 DNA reads TGTGCCAGCAGCTCGGGACAGGAGGGTTCACCCCTCCACTTT. This codes for CASSSGQEGSPLHF.

The rearrangement uses TRBV27 and TRBJ1-2, with D perhaps TRBD1 (5 bases). This CDR3 is built from 13 residues. The germline V and J ends were trimmed by 0 bases and 6 bases, with 8 bases remaining between them. Germline V gene data show CDR1 as MNHEY and CDR2 as SMNVEV (reference sequence). The CDR3: CASSLSRVHGYTF. DNA for the CDR3: TGTGCCAGCAGTTTATCCAGGGTCCATGGCTACACCTTC.

Only one count was recorded for this clone. The CDR3 spells CASSYETAYGYTF. As DNA, the CDR3 is TGTGCCAGCAGTTATGAGACAGCCTATGGCTACACCTTC. This chain links TRBV6-1 with TRBJ1-2; possibly TRBD1 for D (5 bases). Trimming took off 5 bases at V and 4 bases at J, with 11 bases between the two ends. The CDR3 is made up of 13 amino acids. CDR1 MNHNS and CDR2 SASEGT come from the germline V gene.

This clone was seen a handful of times. J is TRBJ1-5 and V is TRBV28, with a tentative D call TRBD1 (6 bases). The length of the CDR3 is 14 residues. In germline, CDR1 is MDHEN, CDR2 SYDVKM. The V and J ends lost 2 bases and 3 bases respectively, with 8 bases between them. The CDR3 protein is CASSLGQNNQPQHF. As DNA, the CDR3 is TGTGCCAGCAGTTTAGGACAGAACAATCAGCCCCAGCATTTT.

The chain couples TRBV7-9 to TRBJ1-5; D remains unclear. Trimming stripped 5 bases from V and 5 bases from J, with 13 bases between. There are 14 residues in the CDR3. Germline CDR1 and CDR2: SEHNR and FQNEAQ (reference sequence). The CDR3: CASSLAGPHQPQHF. Here the CDR3 DNA reads TGTGCCAGCAGCCTCGCGGGCCCCCATCAGCCCCAGCATTTT.

The sample holds one count of this clone. The sample has other DNA sequences that encode this CDR3 too. The gene calls are TRBV19 and TRBJ1-5, with unresolved D. The CDR3 runs to 14 residues. Germline V lookup: CDR1 LNHDA, CDR2 SQIVND (reference sequence). The V and J ends lost 4 bases and 0 bases respectively, with 7 bases between them. CDR3 bases: TGTGCCAGTAGTACGGTGAATAGCAATCAGCCCCAGCATTTT. Translated, it gives CASSTVNSNQPQHF.

CDR3 sequence: CASSPRDFSYEQYF. DNA for the CDR3: TGTGCCAGCAGCCCCCGGGACTTCTCCTACGAGCAGTACTTC. The chain carries TRBV11-2 and TRBJ2-7; possible D gene TRBD2, 6 bases. This CDR3 has 14 amino acids. Trimming took 5 bases from V and 0 from J, leaving 11 bases between them. CDR1 is SGHAT, CDR2 FQNNGV, per germline.

The J gene is TRBJ1-2, the V gene TRBV19; D gene ambiguous. CDR3 length: 16 residues. Trimming stripped 3 bases from V and 5 bases from J, with 19 bases between. CDR1 is LNHDA, CDR2 SQIVND, per germline (reference sequence). The CDR3 sequence: CASSMWNSLRGYGYTF. As DNA, the CDR3 is TGTGCCAGTAGTATGTGGAACAGTCTACGCGGGTATGGCTACACCTTC.